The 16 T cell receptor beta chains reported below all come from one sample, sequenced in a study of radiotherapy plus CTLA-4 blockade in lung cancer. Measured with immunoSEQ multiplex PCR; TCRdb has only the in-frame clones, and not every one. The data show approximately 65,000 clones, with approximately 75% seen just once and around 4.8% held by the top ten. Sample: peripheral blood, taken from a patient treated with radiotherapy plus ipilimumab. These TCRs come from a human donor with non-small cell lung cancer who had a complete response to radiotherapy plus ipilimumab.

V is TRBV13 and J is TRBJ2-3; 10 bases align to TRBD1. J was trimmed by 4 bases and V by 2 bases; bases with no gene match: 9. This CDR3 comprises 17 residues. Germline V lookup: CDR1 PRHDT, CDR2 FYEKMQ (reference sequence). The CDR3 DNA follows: TGTGCCAGCAGCTTACTCCCGGGACAGGGGATCCCAGATACGCAGTATTTT. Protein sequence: CASSLLPGQGIPDTQYF.

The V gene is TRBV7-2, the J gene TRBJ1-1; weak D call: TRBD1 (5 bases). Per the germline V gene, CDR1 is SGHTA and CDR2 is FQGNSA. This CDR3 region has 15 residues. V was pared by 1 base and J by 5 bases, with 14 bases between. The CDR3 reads CASSLVSQGGTEAFF. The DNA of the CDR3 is TGTGCCAGCAGCTTAGTTAGCCAGGGAGGGACTGAAGCTTTCTTT.

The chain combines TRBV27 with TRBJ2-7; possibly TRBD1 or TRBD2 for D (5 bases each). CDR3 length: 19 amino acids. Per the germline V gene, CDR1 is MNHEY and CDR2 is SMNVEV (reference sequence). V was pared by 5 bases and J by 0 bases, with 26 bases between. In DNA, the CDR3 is TGTGCCAGCAGTCCTAGCCCATCCAATTCCAGGGTCTTCTCCTACGAGCAGTACTTC. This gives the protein CASSPSPSNSRVFSYEQYF.

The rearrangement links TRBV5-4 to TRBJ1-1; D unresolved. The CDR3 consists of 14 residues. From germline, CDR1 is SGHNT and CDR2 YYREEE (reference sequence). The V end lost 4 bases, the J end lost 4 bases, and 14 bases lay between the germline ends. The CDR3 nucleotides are TGTGCCAGCAGCCTGGGCGGGGAAGGCACTGAAGCTTTCTTT. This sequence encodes CASSLGGEGTEAFF.

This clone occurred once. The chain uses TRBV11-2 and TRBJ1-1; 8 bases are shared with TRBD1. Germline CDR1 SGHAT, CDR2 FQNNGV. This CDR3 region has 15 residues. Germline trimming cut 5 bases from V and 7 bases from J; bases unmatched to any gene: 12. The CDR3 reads CASSPPDRVLGEAFF. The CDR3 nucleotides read TGTGCCAGCAGCCCCCCGGACAGGGTATTGGGTGAAGCTTTCTTT.

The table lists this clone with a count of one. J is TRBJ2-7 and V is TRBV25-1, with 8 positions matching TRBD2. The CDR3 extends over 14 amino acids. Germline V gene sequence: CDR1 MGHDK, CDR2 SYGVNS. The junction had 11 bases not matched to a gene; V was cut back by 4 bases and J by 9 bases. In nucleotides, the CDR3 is TGTGCCAGCAGTGTCGGCAGCGGGGGAGGTGGGCAGTACTTC. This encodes CASSVGSGGGGQYF.

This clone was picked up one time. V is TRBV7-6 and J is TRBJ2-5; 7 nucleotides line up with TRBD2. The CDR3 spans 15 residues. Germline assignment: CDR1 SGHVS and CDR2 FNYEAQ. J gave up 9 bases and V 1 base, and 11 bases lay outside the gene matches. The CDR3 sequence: CASSLDVGEGLPQYF. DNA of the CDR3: TGTGCCAGCAGCTTAGACGTCGGGGAGGGTTTGCCCCAGTACTTC. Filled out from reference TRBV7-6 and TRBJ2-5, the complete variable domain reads GAGVSQSPRYKVTKRGQDVALRCDPISGHVSLYWYRQALGQGPEFLTYFNYEAQQDKSGLPNDRFSAERPEGSISTLTIQRTEQRDSAMYRCASSLDVGEGLPQYFGPGTRLLVL.

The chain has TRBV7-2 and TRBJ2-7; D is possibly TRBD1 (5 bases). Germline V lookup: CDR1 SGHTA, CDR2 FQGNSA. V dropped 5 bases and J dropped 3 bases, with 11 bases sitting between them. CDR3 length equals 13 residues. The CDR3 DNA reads TGTGCCAGCAGCCGCGACAGATTCTACGAGCAGTACTTC. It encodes CASSRDRFYEQYF.

The CDR3 region is CASSLGQVYGYTF. For the CDR3, the DNA is TGTGCCAGCAGCTTAGGCCAGGTATATGGCTACACCTTC. The chain recombines TRBV7-2 with TRBJ1-2; D uncertain. Germline-derived CDR1 and CDR2 are SGHTA and FQGNSA. V lost 1 base, J lost 5 bases, and 8 bases lay in between. The CDR3 has 13 amino acids.

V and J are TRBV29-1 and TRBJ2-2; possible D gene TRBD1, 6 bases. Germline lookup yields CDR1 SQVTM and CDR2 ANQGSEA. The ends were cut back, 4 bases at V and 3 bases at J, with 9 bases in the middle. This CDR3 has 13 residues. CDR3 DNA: TGCAGCGTTGGGCGACAGGACACCGGGGAGCTGTTTTTT. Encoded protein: CSVGRQDTGELFF.

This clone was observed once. Here the CDR3 DNA reads TGTGCCAGCAGCTCCCCCCCGGCGGCCTACAATGAGCAGTTCTTC. This sequence encodes CASSSPPAAYNEQFF. The genes are TRBV7-2 and TRBJ2-1; no definite D call. Germline assignment: CDR1 SGHTA and CDR2 FQGNSA. V gave up 4 bases and J gave up 2 bases, with 12 bases separating them. This CDR3 spans 15 amino acids.

The chain's CDR3 is CASSHRVRGNYEQYV. In DNA, the CDR3 is TGTGCCAGCAGTCACAGAGTTCGGGGAAACTACGAGCAGTACGTC. The chain couples TRBV5-6 to TRBJ2-7; tentatively, D is TRBD2 (5 bases). CDR1 is SGHDT and CDR2 is YYEEEE in the germline V gene. Deletions cut 5 bases from V and 3 bases from J, with 18 bases between. This CDR3 region has 15 residues.

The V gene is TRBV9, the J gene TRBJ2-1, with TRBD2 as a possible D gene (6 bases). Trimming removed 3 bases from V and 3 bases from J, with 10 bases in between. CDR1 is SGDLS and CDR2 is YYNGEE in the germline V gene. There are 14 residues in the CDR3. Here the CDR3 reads CASSAGSGYNEQFF. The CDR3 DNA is TGTGCCAGCAGCGCTGGTAGCGGCTACAATGAGCAGTTCTTC.

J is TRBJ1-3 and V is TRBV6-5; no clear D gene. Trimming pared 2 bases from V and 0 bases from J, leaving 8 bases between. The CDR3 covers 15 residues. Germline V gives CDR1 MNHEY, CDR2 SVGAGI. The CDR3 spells CASSYGQISGNTIYF. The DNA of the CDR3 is TGTGCCAGCAGTTACGGGCAGATCTCTGGAAACACCATATATTTT.

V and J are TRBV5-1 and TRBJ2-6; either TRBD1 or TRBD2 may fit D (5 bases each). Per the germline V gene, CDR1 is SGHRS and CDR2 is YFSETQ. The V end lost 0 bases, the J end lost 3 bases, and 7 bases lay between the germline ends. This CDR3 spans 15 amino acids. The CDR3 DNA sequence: TGCGCCAGCAGCTTGGCGGGGCTTGGGGCCAACGTCCTGACTTTC. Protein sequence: CASSLAGLGANVLTF.

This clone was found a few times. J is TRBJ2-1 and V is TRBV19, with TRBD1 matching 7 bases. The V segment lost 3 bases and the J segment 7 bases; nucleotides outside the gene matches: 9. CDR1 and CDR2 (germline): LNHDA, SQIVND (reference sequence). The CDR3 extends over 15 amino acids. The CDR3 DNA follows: TGTGCCAGTAGTATTTCACGGGACAGATTTAATGAGCAGTTCTTC. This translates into CASSISRDRFNEQFF.